This entry lists 19 T cell receptor beta chains sequenced from one sample in a study of T-cell reconstitution after alpha-beta-depleted transplantation in children. TCRbeta library preparation incorporated unique molecular identifiers. TCRdb analysed the PCR reads with MiXCR anew, one entry per CDR3 protein. The sample has around 380,000 distinct CDR3 sequences; roughly a tenth are singletons. The material sequenced was PBMCs from the stem cell graft donor, taken from the stem cell graft. All receptors derive from a human donor who donated a stem cell graft to a child with acute myeloid leukemia.

This clonotype was observed a few times. The CDR3 DNA follows: TGTGCCAGCAGCGGACAGGGGGCGTTCACCGGGGAGCTGTTTTTT. This codes for CASSGQGAFTGELFF. The V and J genes are TRBV6-1 and TRBJ2-2, with TRBD1 matching over 11 bases. Trimming took 6 bases from V and 4 from J; bases not matched to a gene: 4. Germline V gene sequence: CDR1 MNHNS, CDR2 SASEGT. CDR3 length equals 15 residues.

This chain joins TRBV4-3 and TRBJ1-4, with 8 bases matching TRBD1. The CDR3 spans 15 residues. V lost 1 base to trimming and J lost 3 bases; unmatched junction nucleotides: 1. The germline V gene has CDR1 LGHNA and CDR2 YSLEER. The CDR3 reads CASSQADRANEKLFF. Here the CDR3 DNA reads TGCGCCAGCAGCCAAGCGGACAGGGCTAATGAAAAACTGTTTTTT.

This clonotype was detected ten times or more. This sequence joins TRBV7-6 and TRBJ1-5; D call uncertain. Trimming pared 2 bases from V and 5 bases from J, leaving 10 bases between. The CDR3 is 14 amino acids. CDR1 is SGHVS and CDR2 is FNYEAQ in the germline V gene. The CDR3, as DNA: TGTGCCAGCAGCTTAAATCCAGGTTATCAGCCCCAGCATTTT. It encodes CASSLNPGYQPQHF.

The gene calls are TRBV9 and TRBJ2-3, with TRBD1 matching over 9 bases. This CDR3 has 20 residues. J gave up 2 bases and V 2 bases, and 18 bases lay outside the gene matches. Germline V gene lookup returns CDR1 SGDLS and CDR2 YYNGEE. CDR3 protein: CASSVSSPSWTGVLTDTQYF. The DNA of the CDR3 is TGTGCCAGCAGCGTCTCGAGCCCTTCCTGGACAGGGGTCCTCACAGATACGCAGTATTTT.

This clonotype was picked up many times. V usage is TRBV7-2 and J usage is TRBJ2-7, with TRBD2 identical over 13 bases. CDR3 length equals 16 residues. With 3 bases clipped from V and 2 bases from J, the junction kept 4 bases outside the gene matches. Germline V CDR1 and CDR2: SGHTA, FQGNSA. CDR3 in amino acids: CASSLLTSGRAYEQYF. The CDR3 region has the DNA TGTGCCAGCAGCTTGTTAACTAGCGGGAGGGCCTACGAGCAGTACTTC.

This clonotype was observed many times. The chain uses TRBV5-6 and TRBJ2-3; 9 bases are a match to TRBD2. CDR3 size: 17 residues. Looked up from germline, CDR1 is SGHDT and CDR2 is YYEEEE. The V segment lost 3 bases and the J segment 2 bases; nucleotides outside the gene matches: 10. The DNA of the CDR3 is TGTGCCAGCAGCTCGTCCCCGGGACTAGCAGTCACAGATACGCAGTATTTT. Protein product: CASSSSPGLAVTDTQYF.

This clonotype was counted at least ten times. The CDR3 nucleotides read TGCAGTGCTAGCTACAGCCGTAAAAACATTCAGTACTTC. Encoded protein: CSASYSRKNIQYF. The V and J genes are TRBV20-1 and TRBJ2-4; D gene unclear. V lost 3 bases, J lost 4 bases, and 10 bases lay in between. The CDR3 covers 13 residues. In germline, CDR1 is DFQATT, CDR2 SNEGSKA (reference sequence).

The chain is built from TRBV5-1 and TRBJ1-5, with unresolved D. Per germline, CDR1 SGHRS and CDR2 YFSETQ. V was clipped by 2 bases and J by 3 bases, with 21 bases between them. The CDR3 has 18 residues. Here the CDR3 DNA reads TGCGCCAGCAGCTTAACCCCCGGGGTGGCCAGACCCAATCAGCCCCAGCATTTT. This translates into CASSLTPGVARPNQPQHF.

This clonotype was counted many times. The chain is built from TRBV29-1 and TRBJ1-2, with D unclear. The germline CDR1 and CDR2 sequences are SQVTM and ANQGSEA. The CDR3 contains 13 residues. With 6 bases removed from V and 0 bases from J, the gap between germline ends came to 11 bases. The chain's CDR3 is CSVLPTANYGYTF. The CDR3 DNA follows: TGCAGCGTCCTGCCAACAGCTAACTATGGCTACACCTTC.

The V call is TRBV6-2 or TRBV6-3, the J call TRBJ2-3; TRBD2 aligns across 9 bases. The CDR3 runs 15 residues. Germline values: CDR1 MNHEY, CDR2 SVGEGT. The J segment lost 4 bases and the V segment lost 6 bases, leaving 8 bases of the junction unmatched. The CDR3 nucleotides are TGTGCCAGCAGGGTTGCGGCGGGAGGGCCAGATACGCAGTATTTT. Translated: CASRVAAGGPDTQYF.

This clonotype was observed a few times. The chain combines TRBV12-3 or TRBV12-4 with TRBJ2-1; 10 bases line up with TRBD2. CDR3 size: 14 residues. V lost 6 bases to trimming and J lost 9 bases; unmatched junction nucleotides: 8. CDR3 in amino acids: CASSTSGLAIEQFF. The CDR3 DNA reads as TGTGCCAGCAGCACCTCGGGACTAGCGATTGAGCAGTTCTTC.

V is TRBV4-2 and J is TRBJ2-1; D is perhaps TRBD2 (5 bases). The CDR3 covers 15 residues. CDR1 and CDR2 from the germline V gene are LGHNA and YNFKEQ. The germline V and J ends were trimmed by 2 bases and 5 bases, with 13 bases remaining between them. DNA of the CDR3: TGTGCCAGCAGCCAATTCGCGGGCCCCAACAATGAGCAGTTCTTC. It specifies CASSQFAGPNNEQFF.

The CDR3 nucleotides read TGTGCCAGCAGTGAACTAGCGGGAGGACTCTACGAGCAGTACTTC. It is translated as CASSELAGGLYEQYF. This sequence joins TRBV12-3 or TRBV12-4 and TRBJ2-7; TRBD2 matches 12 bases. The J segment lost 3 bases and the V segment lost 5 bases, leaving 5 bases of the junction unmatched. This CDR3 comprises 15 residues.

The rearrangement joins TRBV7-9 to TRBJ1-5; D is unclear. CDR3 length: 16 residues. V lost 1 base and J 2 bases, leaving 12 bases between the germline ends. Germline assignment: CDR1 SEHNR and CDR2 FQNEAQ (reference sequence). In DNA form, the CDR3 reads TGTGCCAGCAGCTTAGAGCGGGGAAGCGGCAATCAGCCCCAGCATTTT. Its translation: CASSLERGSGNQPQHF.

This clonotype was seen only once. The chain recombines TRBV6-1 with TRBJ1-2, with a tentative D call TRBD1 (5 bases). Looked up from germline, CDR1 is MNHNS and CDR2 is SASEGT. V gave up 6 bases and J gave up 1 base, with 15 bases separating them. The length of the CDR3 is 15 residues. The CDR3 bases are TGTGCCAGCAGAGCCGGACAAGACTTTAACTATGGCTACACCTTC. This codes for CASRAGQDFNYGYTF.

The chain joins TRBV30 to TRBJ2-1; tentatively, D is TRBD2 (6 bases). Germline CDR1 GTSNPN, CDR2 SVGIG (reference sequence). The V end lost 4 bases, the J end lost 4 bases, and 11 bases lay between the germline ends. The CDR3 loop spans 13 amino acids. The CDR3, as DNA: TGTGCCTGGATTGCGGGGAGTTACAATGAGCAGTTCTTC. Translation: CAWIAGSYNEQFF. The entire variable domain, with the rest obtained from reference TRBV30 and TRBJ2-1, is as follows: SQTIHQWPATLVQPVGSPLSLECTVEGTSNPNLYWYRQAAGRGLQLLFYSVGIGQISSEVPQNLSASRPQDRQFILSSKKLLLSDSGFYLCAWIAGSYNEQFFGPGTRLTVL.

This clonotype appeared many times. V usage is TRBV11-1 and J usage is TRBJ2-5; no clear D. The germline V gene has CDR1 SGHAT and CDR2 FQDESV (reference sequence). V lost 2 bases to trimming and J lost 6 bases, with 10 bases between them. The CDR3 length is 13 residues. The CDR3 region is CASSLTAPQTQYF. The CDR3 DNA reads as TGTGCCAGCAGCTTAACTGCCCCACAGACCCAGTACTTC.

V and J are TRBV20-1 and TRBJ2-7; a possible D gene is TRBD1 (5 bases). The CDR3 covers 13 residues. CDR1 and CDR2 (germline): DFQATT, SNEGSKA (reference sequence). The V gene lost 4 bases and the J gene lost 1 base, with 11 bases spanning the gap. The CDR3 region has the DNA TGCAGTGCTACCCGACCAGGGTCCTACGAGCAGTACTTC. Protein product: CSATRPGSYEQYF.

This clonotype turned up a few times. CDR3 sequence: CASSAGWTASSYNSPLHF. The CDR3 DNA is TGTGCCAGCAGCGCCGGATGGACAGCTAGCTCCTATAATTCACCCCTCCACTTT. The chain employs TRBV14 and TRBJ1-6; D possibly corresponds to TRBD1 (6 bases). The ends were cut back, 5 bases at V and 0 bases at J, with 17 bases in the middle. This CDR3 contains 18 residues. Germline V CDR1 and CDR2: SGHDN, FVKESK. The full variable domain, completed using reference TRBV14 and TRBJ1-6, is EAGVTQFPSHSVIEKGQTVTLRCDPISGHDNLYWYRRVMGKEIKFLLHFVKESKQDESGMPNNRFLAERTGGTYSTLKVQPAELEDSGVYFCASSAGWTASSYNSPLHFGNGTRLTVT.